The 21 T cell receptor beta chains reported below all come from one sample, sequenced in a study of beta chain features in type 1 diabetes. Sequencing targeted expressed TCRB transcripts, as all isolated RNA had been reverse transcribed. TCRdb keeps only in-frame clones here, not all; method: immunoSEQ multiplex PCR. This repertoire shows approximately 160,000 clones, about 9.1% found once; its top ten account for around 2.5%. Material for sequencing was central memory CD4+ T cells from blood. The origin of the receptors is a woman under 30 in good health.

This clone has just a few counts. V usage is TRBV7-2 and J usage is TRBJ2-3; TRBD2 is a possible D gene (5 bases). Germline values: CDR1 SGHTA, CDR2 FQGNSA. The CDR3 has 17 amino acids. V lost 1 base to trimming and J lost 2 bases, with 16 bases between them. In DNA, the CDR3 is TGTGCCAGCAGCTTAGGGATCGGGAAGACCCTCACAGATACGCAGTATTTT. This translates into CASSLGIGKTLTDTQYF.

This rearrangement joins TRBV9 to TRBJ2-7, with D maybe TRBD1 (5 bases). The CDR3 totals 13 residues. CDR1 SGDLS and CDR2 YYNGEE come from the germline V gene. V was shortened by 3 bases and J by 3 bases, with 10 bases between the two germline ends. The CDR3 protein is CASSGRTNYEQYF. DNA of the CDR3: TGTGCCAGCAGCGGAAGGACAAACTACGAGCAGTACTTC.

DNA of the CDR3: TGTGCCTGGAGTCAATCCCCAACTAGCTGGGGGGGTTACGAGCAGTACTTC. Protein sequence: CAWSQSPTSWGGYEQYF. The chain employs TRBV30 and TRBJ2-7; 7 positions match TRBD2. The CDR3 covers 17 residues. Germline V gene sequence: CDR1 GTSNPN, CDR2 SVGIG (reference sequence). Unmatched junction bases numbered 17, after V lost 2 bases and J lost 4 bases.

This clone was observed a handful of times. The rearrangement links TRBV28 to TRBJ1-2; TRBD1 matches 8 bases. Germline trimming cut 2 bases from V and 6 bases from J; bases unmatched to any gene: 5. Per germline, CDR1 MDHEN and CDR2 SYDVKM. The CDR3 contains 14 residues. The CDR3 DNA follows: TGTGCCAGCAGTTTACTGGGACAGGTACATGGCTACACCTTC. Encoded protein: CASSLLGQVHGYTF.

The chain joins TRBV7-2 to TRBJ1-1; tentatively, D is TRBD1 (6 bases). V was cut by 5 bases and J by 5 bases, with 9 bases left in between. CDR3 size: 12 residues. The germline V gene encodes CDR1 SGHTA and CDR2 FQGNSA. The CDR3 nucleotides are TGTGCCAGCAGCCAGGGACATACTGAAGCTTTCTTT. Translating gives CASSQGHTEAFF.

This clone has only a few counts. The chain uses TRBV19 and TRBJ1-5, with 7 bases identical to TRBD1. Germline V lookup: CDR1 LNHDA, CDR2 SQIVND (reference sequence). The CDR3 is 13 residues long. V lost 6 bases to trimming and J lost 6 bases; unmatched junction nucleotides: 5. For the CDR3, the DNA is TGTGCCAGTAGAGACAGGGATTTTCAGCCCCAGCATTTT. Its protein product is CASRDRDFQPQHF.

Here the CDR3 reads CASSLTGGEKLFF. The CDR3 DNA sequence: TGTGCCAGCAGTCTTACGGGGGGAGAAAAACTGTTTTTT. The V call is TRBV7-2, the J call TRBJ1-4; a possible D gene is TRBD1 (5 bases). The CDR3 is made up of 13 amino acids. Germline V lookup: CDR1 SGHTA, CDR2 FQGNSA. V shed 6 bases and J shed 8 bases, with 13 bases lying between them.

The rearrangement links TRBV19 to TRBJ2-3, with TRBD1 matching over 9 bases. Germline V gene lookup returns CDR1 LNHDA and CDR2 SQIVND (reference sequence). The V segment lost 3 bases and the J segment 3 bases; nucleotides outside the gene matches: 13. The CDR3 extends over 18 amino acids. CDR3 residues: CASSISLMTGGTTDTQYF. The CDR3 nucleotides are TGTGCCAGTAGTATTAGCTTGATGACAGGGGGTACGACAGATACGCAGTATTTT.

This clone has just a few counts. V and J are TRBV19 and TRBJ1-1, with D perhaps matching TRBD1 (5 bases). The length of the CDR3 is 14 residues. Germline V lookup: CDR1 LNHDA, CDR2 SQIVND (reference sequence). V was cut by 6 bases and J by 3 bases, with 14 bases left in between. CDR3 nucleotides: TGTGCCAGTAGGCGAGAGGGAGGGGACACTGAAGCTTTCTTT. It is translated as CASRREGGDTEAFF.

Only a few counts were recorded for this clone. This chain links TRBV29-1 with TRBJ1-4, with 8 bases fitting TRBD1. The CDR3 covers 13 residues. The germline CDR1 and CDR2 sequences are SQVTM and ANQGSEA. V shed 7 bases, J shed 7 bases, and the junction held 8 bases outside the gene matches. The CDR3 nucleotides read TGCAGCGGGAAACAGGGGGAGACTGAAAAACTGTTTTTT. Translating gives CSGKQGETEKLFF.

The chain links TRBV29-1 to TRBJ1-2, with TRBD1 matching over 7 bases. Germline trimming cut 3 bases from V and 5 bases from J; bases unmatched to any gene: 9. CDR1 and CDR2 from the germline V gene are SQVTM and ANQGSEA. The CDR3 has 14 amino acids. In DNA form, the CDR3 reads TGCAGCGTTGAGGATAGGGGACAGAATTATGGCTACACCTTC. Its translation is CSVEDRGQNYGYTF.

This clone was counted only a few times. The V call is TRBV29-1, the J call TRBJ2-3; D not certain. The germline CDR1 and CDR2 sequences are SQVTM and ANQGSEA. Trimming cost V 4 bases and J 5 bases, with 10 bases left between them. This CDR3 has 12 amino acids. The CDR3 DNA reads as TGCAGCGTTGGAAGCCCAGGAGATACGCAGTATTTT. Its protein is CSVGSPGDTQYF.

This chain joins TRBV30 and TRBJ2-5; the match to TRBD1 covers 7 bases. Near its end, the DNA agrees better with TRBJ2-7, so the J call may be wrong. Looked up from germline, CDR1 is GTSNPN and CDR2 is SVGIG (reference sequence). The CDR3 has 13 amino acids. The CDR3 here is CAWSRGQLYEQYF. CDR3 nucleotides: TGTGCCTGGAGCAGGGGACAGCTCTACGAGCAGTACTTC.

This clone was seen a handful of times. The rearrangement links TRBV30 to TRBJ2-1; 10 nucleotides align to TRBD1. After removal of 7 bases from V and 14 bases from J, the junction contained 11 bases not matched to a gene. This CDR3 spans 12 amino acids. Germline V gives CDR1 GTSNPN, CDR2 SVGIG (reference sequence). The CDR3 region has the DNA TGTGCCTTCTTCAACCGGGACAGGGGAAAGTTCTTC. Translation: CAFFNRDRGKFF.

The gene calls are TRBV7-2 and TRBJ2-3; a weak D match, TRBD2 (6 bases). The CDR3 has 14 residues. CDR1 is SGHTA and CDR2 is FQGNSA in the germline V gene. Trimming removed 2 bases from V and 5 bases from J, with 11 bases in between. This CDR3 reads CASSLSSEGDTQYF. The DNA for the CDR3 is TGTGCCAGCAGCTTATCTAGCGAGGGAGATACGCAGTATTTT.

This clone was seen a handful of times. The chain recombines TRBV7-9 with TRBJ2-1; tentative D call: TRBD2 (5 bases). Germline-derived CDR1 and CDR2 are SEHNR and FQNEAQ (reference sequence). V shed 4 bases and J shed 8 bases, with 9 bases lying between them. This CDR3 comprises 12 residues. DNA for the CDR3: TGTGCCAGCAGCTCGGGGTGGGATGAGCAGTTCTTC. It yields the protein CASSSGWDEQFF.

This clone was counted only a few times. The chain combines TRBV30 with TRBJ1-4, with 9 bases aligning to TRBD1. With V trimmed by 0 bases and J by 7 bases, 0 bases remained unmatched. The CDR3 contains 13 residues. Germline V gene lookup returns CDR1 GTSNPN and CDR2 SVGIG (reference sequence). CDR3 loop: CAWSVQGAEKLFF. CDR3 nucleotides: TGTGCCTGGAGTGTACAGGGGGCTGAAAAACTGTTTTTT.

This clone was found a few times. This chain links TRBV6-5 with TRBJ1-2; the D gene is possibly TRBD1 (5 bases). V gave up 0 bases and J gave up 1 base, with 6 bases separating them. This CDR3 has 14 residues. Germline V gene sequence: CDR1 MNHEY, CDR2 SVGAGI. The CDR3 loop is CASSYSRGNYGYTF. CDR3 nucleotide sequence: TGTGCCAGCAGTTACTCTAGGGGTAACTATGGCTACACCTTC.

This clone was seen more than once but under ten times. J is TRBJ2-5 and V is TRBV7-8; 9 nucleotides align to TRBD2. V shed 5 bases and J 4 bases; nucleotides not matched to a gene: 5. CDR3 length: 14 amino acids. Germline V gene data show CDR1 as SGHVS and CDR2 as FQNEAQ. CDR3 DNA sequence: TGTGCCAGCAGCAAACCTAGCGGGATAGAGACCCAGTACTTC. It specifies CASSKPSGIETQYF.

The chain links TRBV29-1 to TRBJ1-2; D not certain. Germline V gene lookup returns CDR1 SQVTM and CDR2 ANQGSEA. CDR3 size: 12 residues. The germline V and J ends were trimmed by 7 bases and 4 bases, with 13 bases remaining between them. In DNA form, the CDR3 reads TGCAGCGCGTTGAGGAGGGCCTATGGCTACACCTTC. Residues: CSALRRAYGYTF.

J is TRBJ2-5 and V is TRBV5-4; TRBD1 agrees at 7 bases. Germline assignment: CDR1 SGHNT and CDR2 YYREEE (reference sequence). CDR3 length: 15 residues. V gave up 4 bases and J gave up 3 bases; unmatched junction bases: 9. CDR3 amino acids: CASSTGQVIKETQYF. The CDR3 coding sequence is TGTGCCAGCAGCACAGGACAGGTGATAAAAGAGACCCAGTACTTC.